These 25 T cell receptor beta chains were sequenced from one sample in a study of identical twins. TCRdb processed the 5' RACE reads anew with MiXCR; each CDR3 protein has one entry. This table holds 420,000 or so distinct CDR3 sequences, approximately 17% found once. The specimen was naive T cells sorted from blood. The receptors here all came from a man in his forties or fifties in good health.

This clonotype has only one observation. This chain links TRBV6-5 with TRBJ1-1, with D unclear. The CDR3 totals 19 residues. Germline V gene data show CDR1 as MNHEY and CDR2 as SVGAGI. The germline V and J ends were trimmed by 0 bases and 0 bases, with 20 bases remaining between them. CDR3 loop: CASSYSKEAPLKMNTEAFF. In DNA form, the CDR3 reads TGTGCCAGCAGTTACTCGAAGGAGGCCCCACTTAAGATGAACACTGAAGCTTTCTTT.

In its sample, this clonotype was seen many times. The chain joins TRBV20-1 to TRBJ2-7; weak D call: TRBD1 (5 bases). The V gene's germline CDR1 is DFQATT and CDR2 SNEGSKA (reference sequence). The length of the CDR3 is 14 residues. V was trimmed by 0 bases and J by 4 bases, leaving 13 bases between them. The CDR3 protein is CSARDHQGVYEQYF. CDR3 bases: TGCAGTGCTAGAGATCATCAGGGCGTATACGAGCAGTACTTC.

The V call is TRBV5-1, the J call TRBJ1-2; 11 nucleotides line up with TRBD1. CDR3 size: 14 residues. V was pared by 4 bases and J by 6 bases, with 5 bases of the junction left unmatched. Germline V gene sequence: CDR1 SGHRS, CDR2 YFSETQ. CDR3 sequence (DNA): TGCGCCAGCAGCGTAGGGACAGGGGGGAATGGCTACACCTTC. Its protein product is CASSVGTGGNGYTF. Full variable domain (outside the CDR3, taken from reference TRBV5-1 and TRBJ1-2): KAGVTQTPRYLIKTRGQQVTLSCSPISGHRSVSWYQQTPGQGLQFLFEYFSETQRNKGNFPGRFSGRQFSNSRSEMNVSTLELGDSALYLCASSVGTGGNGYTFGSGTRLTVV.

This clonotype was seen more than once but under ten times. This chain uses TRBV2 with TRBJ1-1; weak D call: TRBD1 (5 bases). This CDR3 has 14 amino acids. Trimming left V 4 bases short and J 2 bases short, with 11 bases between. The V gene's germline CDR1 is SNHLY and CDR2 FYNNEI. CDR3 protein: CASSVQGLNTEAFF. The CDR3 DNA reads as TGTGCCAGCAGTGTCCAGGGCCTTAACACTGAAGCTTTCTTT.

The chain couples TRBV28 to TRBJ1-4; no clear D gene. V lost 5 bases and J 5 bases, leaving 12 bases between the germline ends. The CDR3 has 14 residues. The germline CDR1 and CDR2 sequences are MDHEN and SYDVKM. The CDR3 region is CASSGRTVNEKLFF. The CDR3 DNA sequence: TGTGCCAGCAGTGGACGGACCGTAAATGAAAAACTGTTTTTT.

Remarks on this clonotype: Since no conserved phenylalanine or tryptophan closes the CDR3, a read error is the likely cause. The chain carries TRBV7-2 and TRBJ2-1; D not certain. V lost 5 bases and J lost 6, with 17 bases in between. The CDR3 consists of 15 residues. Germline CDR1 SGHTA, CDR2 FQGNSA. The CDR3 nucleotides read TGTGCCAGCAGCCTCAACCCCGTCCCCGGCAATGAGCAGTTCCTC. This encodes CASSLNPVPGNEQFL.

At least ten counts were recorded for this clonotype. V is TRBV20-1 and J is TRBJ2-1; D gene unclear. The V end lost 5 bases, the J end lost 12 bases, and 8 bases lay between the germline ends. CDR1 is DFQATT and CDR2 is SNEGSKA in the germline V gene (reference sequence). The CDR3 sequence is 9 residues long. The CDR3 DNA is TGCAGTGCTGGCAGACCGCAGTTCTTC. Amino acid sequence: CSAGRPQFF.

The table lists this clonotype with many counts. CDR3 coding DNA: TGTGCCAGCAGCAGCAGGGGCGGAGACTATGGCTACACCTTC. As protein: CASSSRGGDYGYTF. This rearrangement joins TRBV4-2 to TRBJ1-2, with TRBD1 as a possible D gene (6 bases). Germline V gene lookup returns CDR1 LGHNA and CDR2 YNFKEQ. V was cut by 5 bases and J by 3 bases, with 13 bases left in between. The CDR3 spans 14 residues.

The chain employs TRBV7-9 and TRBJ1-3, with D unresolved. The ends were cut back, 4 bases at V and 3 bases at J, with 13 bases in the middle. The germline V gene has CDR1 SEHNR and CDR2 FQNEAQ (reference sequence). This CDR3 contains 15 residues. DNA of the CDR3: TGTGCCAGCAGCTCCCCAGGTGCCAGTGGAAACACCATATATTTT. Translation: CASSSPGASGNTIYF.

This clonotype appeared a few times. A read error may account for a junction end that differs from germline. This chain joins TRBV7-7 and TRBJ2-7, with D perhaps matching TRBD1 (5 bases). From germline, CDR1 is SSHAT and CDR2 FNYEAQ (reference sequence). The CDR3 length is 15 residues. In DNA form, the CDR3 reads TGTGCTAGCAGCCCAGGGTTGGCAGCCGGATACGAGCAGTACTTC. This sequence encodes CASSPGLAAGYEQYF.

Only a few counts were recorded for this clonotype. The rearrangement uses TRBV24-1 and TRBJ2-1; D tentatively reads TRBD1 or TRBD2 (5 bases each). This CDR3 region has 16 residues. The germline V gene has CDR1 KGHDR and CDR2 SFDVKD. Trimming took 4 bases from V and 0 from J, leaving 12 bases between them. Here the CDR3 DNA reads TGTGCCACCAGTGACCCGGGACCAAGCTCCTACAATGAGCAGTTCTTC. Protein sequence: CATSDPGPSSYNEQFF.

This chain connects TRBV7-9 to TRBJ2-2; no firm D call. There are 13 residues in the CDR3. In germline, CDR1 is SEHNR, CDR2 FQNEAQ (reference sequence). V lost 1 base to trimming and J lost 5 bases, with 5 bases between them. DNA of the CDR3: TGTGCCAGCAGCTTAGAAACTACCGGGGAGCTGTTTTTT. This codes for CASSLETTGELFF.

This sequence joins TRBV12-3 or TRBV12-4 and TRBJ2-3, with 9 bases fitting TRBD2. The CDR3 loop spans 16 amino acids. J was trimmed by 2 bases and V by 5 bases; bases with no gene match: 8. In DNA, the CDR3 is TGTGCCAGCAGTCGTCTAGCGGGACCTGACACAGATACGCAGTATTTT. Residues: CASSRLAGPDTDTQYF.

CDR3 residues: CASSSRRLQGSEQFF. Written as DNA, the CDR3 is TGTGCCAGCAGCTCGCGTCGCCTTCAGGGGTCTGAGCAGTTCTTC. The chain joins TRBV7-9 to TRBJ2-1; tentative D call: TRBD1 (6 bases). This CDR3 spans 15 amino acids. Germline V gene sequence: CDR1 SEHNR, CDR2 FQNEAQ (reference sequence). V lost 4 bases and J 9 bases, leaving 19 bases between the germline ends.

Only a few counts were recorded for this clonotype. The V and J genes are TRBV7-3 and TRBJ2-1, with TRBD2 matching 8 bases. The junction had 11 bases not matched to a gene; V was cut back by 5 bases and J by 8 bases. CDR3 length: 15 residues. Germline CDR1 reads SGHTA; CDR2 reads FQGTGA. The CDR3 DNA reads as TGTGCCAGCAGCCCAATGGGACTAGTAGTTGATGAGCAGTTCTTC. It yields the protein CASSPMGLVVDEQFF.

This clonotype has a handful of counts. The chain employs TRBV10-1 and TRBJ2-7; D is unresolved. The CDR3 loop spans 11 amino acids. Germline loops: CDR1 WNHNN, CDR2 SYGVQD (reference sequence). Trimming pared 3 bases from V and 6 bases from J, leaving 6 bases between. This chain's CDR3 is CASSDGLEQYF. CDR3 DNA: TGCGCCAGCAGTGACGGGCTCGAGCAGTACTTC.

This chain connects TRBV20-1 to TRBJ1-4; maybe TRBD1 (5 bases). Germline CDR1 is DFQATT and CDR2 is SNEGSKA (reference sequence). This CDR3 spans 14 amino acids. V gave up 4 bases and J gave up 8 bases, with 17 bases separating them. CDR3 in DNA: TGCAGTGCTAAAGAGGGGCAGGGTGGCGAAAAACTGTTTTTT. This sequence encodes CSAKEGQGGEKLFF.

V usage is TRBV3-1 and J usage is TRBJ2-7, with D perhaps TRBD2 (6 bases). CDR1 and CDR2 (germline): LGHDT, YNNKEL (reference sequence). The V gene lost 2 bases and the J gene lost 8 bases, with 10 bases spanning the gap. The CDR3 consists of 12 residues. CDR3 sequence: CASSQRGWKQYF. The CDR3 coding sequence is TGTGCCAGCAGCCAACGGGGGTGGAAGCAGTACTTC.

This clonotype has at least ten counts. The chain has TRBV28 and TRBJ2-1; a possible D gene is TRBD1 (7 bases). V lost 6 bases to trimming and J lost 0 bases, with 15 bases between them. Germline CDR1 and CDR2: MDHEN and SYDVKM. CDR3 size: 16 residues. The CDR3 coding sequence is TGTGCCAGCAGCTACGCGGGGACAGCCTCCTACAATGAGCAGTTCTTC. The encoded protein is CASSYAGTASYNEQFF. Together with reference TRBV28 and TRBJ2-1, the CDR3 gives the full variable domain: DVKVTQSSRYLVKRTGEKVFLECVQDMDHENMFWYRQDPGLGLRLIYFSYDVKMKEKGDIPEGYSVSREKKERFSLILESASTNQTSMYLCASSYAGTASYNEQFFGPGTRLTVL.

In its sample, this clonotype was seen many times. The chain's CDR3 is CAWSVQVEEKLFF. In DNA form, the CDR3 reads TGTGCCTGGAGTGTACAAGTAGAGGAAAAACTGTTTTTT. This rearrangement joins TRBV30 to TRBJ1-4; unclear D gene. Trimming pared 0 bases from V and 8 bases from J, leaving 10 bases between. Germline values: CDR1 GTSNPN, CDR2 SVGIG (reference sequence). The CDR3 spans 13 residues.

This clonotype was counted ten times or more. V usage is TRBV5-1 and J usage is TRBJ2-1; 8 bases match TRBD1. Per the germline V gene, CDR1 is SGHRS and CDR2 is YFSETQ. The CDR3 loop spans 16 amino acids. Losses at the gene ends were 2 bases for V and 3 bases for J; bases not matched to a gene: 7. Written as DNA, the CDR3 is TGCGCCAGCAGCTTAGCCGGGACAGGCTTCTACAATGAGCAGTTCTTC. Translating it yields CASSLAGTGFYNEQFF.

There are a few counts of this clonotype. This rearrangement joins TRBV7-2 to TRBJ2-3; D perhaps matches TRBD2 (7 bases). V was clipped by 2 bases and J by 4 bases, with 13 bases between them. The CDR3 covers 15 residues. Germline V gene sequence: CDR1 SGHTA, CDR2 FQGNSA. CDR3 nucleotide sequence: TGTGCCAGCAGCTTACCCAGCGGGACATCAGATACGCAGTATTTT. This codes for CASSLPSGTSDTQYF.

This clonotype was picked up a small number of times. CDR3: CASSLAQRAGYEQYF. The CDR3 DNA reads as TGCGCCAGCAGCTTGGCCCAGAGGGCCGGATACGAGCAGTACTTC. V is TRBV5-1 and J is TRBJ2-7, with D possibly TRBD2 on 5 matching bases. This CDR3 region has 15 residues. Germline V CDR1 and CDR2: SGHRS, YFSETQ. V was pared by 0 bases and J by 4 bases, with 14 bases between.

The table lists this clonotype with a few counts. This chain connects TRBV7-8 to TRBJ2-5; D is uncertain. The CDR3 length is 15 residues. Germline CDR1 SGHVS, CDR2 FQNEAQ. With 5 bases removed from V and 5 bases from J, the gap between germline ends came to 18 bases. The DNA of the CDR3 is TGTGCCAGCAGCGCCTACGACATGGGTGATGAGACCCAGTACTTC. It encodes CASSAYDMGDETQYF.

In this sample, this clonotype turned up many times. The chain recombines TRBV7-9 with TRBJ1-5, with 9 bases matching TRBD1. Trimming removed 3 bases from V and 2 bases from J; junction bases left unmatched: 5. Germline assignment: CDR1 SEHNR and CDR2 FQNEAQ (reference sequence). The CDR3 is 16 residues long. Here the CDR3 reads CASSFRDRVRNQPQHF. The CDR3 DNA reads TGTGCCAGCAGCTTCCGGGACAGGGTTCGCAATCAGCCCCAGCATTTT.